Shown below are 6 T cell receptor beta chains from a single sample sequenced in a study of CD8 T cells in Susac syndrome. Reverse transcription of about 0.45 to 1 ug RNA was carried out with random hexamers. TCRdb itself ran the immunoSEQ multiplex PCR reads through MiXCR, one entry per CDR3 protein. The sample holds approximately 260,000 distinct CDR3 sequences, 90% to 97% seen once. Sequences were obtained from CD4+ T cells from PBMCs. These TCRs come from a human donor with Susac syndrome.

The chain uses TRBV5-4 and TRBJ1-2, with D unclear. The ends were cut back, 4 bases at V and 5 bases at J, with 18 bases in the middle. The CDR3 covers 15 residues. Germline V gene lookup returns CDR1 SGHNT and CDR2 YYREEE (reference sequence). The CDR3 region has the DNA TGTGCCAGCAGCACCCCGGCGGCAGGAGAGTATGGCTACACCTTC. This translates into CASSTPAAGEYGYTF.

CDR3 nucleotide sequence: TGTGCCAGCAGTTACAAAAACGAGCAGTACTTC. This sequence encodes CASSYKNEQYF. The chain combines TRBV6-6 with TRBJ2-7; no firm D call. The CDR3 contains 11 residues. V dropped 2 bases and J dropped 5 bases, with 4 bases sitting between them. Per the germline V gene, CDR1 is MNHNY and CDR2 is SVGAGI (reference sequence).

This clonotype was observed a single time. This rearrangement joins TRBV15 to TRBJ1-2; no firm D call. The CDR3 sequence is 16 residues long. Germline V gene sequence: CDR1 LNHNV, CDR2 YYDKDF (reference sequence). The V end lost 3 bases, the J end lost 3 bases, and 17 bases lay between the germline ends. The CDR3 loop is CATSRIGRGLDYGYTF. CDR3 DNA sequence: TGTGCCACCAGCAGGATAGGGCGCGGGCTCGACTATGGCTACACCTTC. Full variable domain (remainder filled in from reference TRBV15 and TRBJ1-2): DAMVIQNPRYQVTQFGKPVTLSCSQTLNHNVMYWYQQKSSQAPKLLFHYYDKDFNNEADTPDNFQSRRPNTSFCFLDIRSPGLGDTAMYLCATSRIGRGLDYGYTFGSGTRLTVV.

The CDR3 coding sequence is TGTGCCTGGAGTGCCCTAGATAGCAATCAGCCCCAGCATTTT. Translation: CAWSALDSNQPQHF. V gene TRBV30 combines with J gene TRBJ1-5; D remains unclear. The germline CDR1 and CDR2 sequences are GTSNPN and SVGIG (reference sequence). This CDR3 comprises 14 residues. V shed 1 base and J shed 0 bases, with 7 bases lying between them.

This chain connects TRBV25-1 to TRBJ2-1; TRBD2 agrees at 9 bases. Germline trimming cut 5 bases from V and 4 bases from J; bases unmatched to any gene: 9. The CDR3 is 16 amino acids. Germline lookup yields CDR1 MGHDK and CDR2 SYGVNS. The CDR3 spells CASSPQRAGGYNEQFF. In DNA, the CDR3 is TGTGCCAGCAGTCCCCAAAGGGCGGGAGGGTACAATGAGCAGTTCTTC.

The chain employs TRBV6-5 and TRBJ2-7, with D perhaps TRBD1 or TRBD2 (5 bases each). The CDR3 sequence is 15 residues long. The V end was cut by 5 bases, the J end by 5 bases, with 19 bases between. The germline gives CDR1 MNHEY, CDR2 SVGAGI. The CDR3 sequence: CASSHRTRRSNEQYF. For the CDR3, the DNA is TGTGCCAGCAGTCACAGGACTCGGCGTAGTAACGAGCAGTACTTC.